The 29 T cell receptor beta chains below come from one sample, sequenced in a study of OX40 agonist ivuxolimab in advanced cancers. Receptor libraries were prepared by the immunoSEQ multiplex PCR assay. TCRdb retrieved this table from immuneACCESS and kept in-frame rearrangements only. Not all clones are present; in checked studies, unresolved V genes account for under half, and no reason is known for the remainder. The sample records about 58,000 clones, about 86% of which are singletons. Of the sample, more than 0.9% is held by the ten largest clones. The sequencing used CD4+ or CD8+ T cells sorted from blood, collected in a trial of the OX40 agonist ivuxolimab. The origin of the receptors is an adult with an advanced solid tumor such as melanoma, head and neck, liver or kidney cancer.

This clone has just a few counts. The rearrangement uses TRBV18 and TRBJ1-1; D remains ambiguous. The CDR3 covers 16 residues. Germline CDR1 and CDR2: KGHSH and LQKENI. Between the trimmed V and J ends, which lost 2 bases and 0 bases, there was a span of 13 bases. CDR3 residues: CASSPSHLLMNTEAFF. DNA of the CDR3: TGTGCCAGCTCACCATCACACTTGTTGATGAACACTGAAGCTTTCTTT.

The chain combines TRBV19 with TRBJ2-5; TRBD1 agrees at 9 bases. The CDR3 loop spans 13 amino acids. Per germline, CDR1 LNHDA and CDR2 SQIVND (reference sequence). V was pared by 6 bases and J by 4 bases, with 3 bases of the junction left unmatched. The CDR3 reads CASSKDRGETQYF. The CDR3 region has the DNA TGTGCCAGTAGCAAGGACAGGGGAGAGACCCAGTACTTC.

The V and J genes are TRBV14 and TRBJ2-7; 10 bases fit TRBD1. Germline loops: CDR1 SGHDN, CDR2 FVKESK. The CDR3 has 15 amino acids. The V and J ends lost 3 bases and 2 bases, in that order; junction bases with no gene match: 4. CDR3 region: CASSHVDRGPYEQYF. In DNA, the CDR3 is TGTGCCAGCAGCCACGTCGACAGGGGGCCCTACGAGCAGTACTTC. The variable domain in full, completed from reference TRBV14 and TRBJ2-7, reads EAGVTQFPSHSVIEKGQTVTLRCDPISGHDNLYWYRRVMGKEIKFLLHFVKESKQDESGMPNNRFLAERTGGTYSTLKVQPAELEDSGVYFCASSHVDRGPYEQYFGPGTRLTVT.

CDR3 in amino acids: CASSPQGRAMNTEAFF. CDR3 nucleotide sequence: TGTGCCAGCAGCCCACAGGGAAGGGCGATGAACACTGAAGCTTTCTTT. This chain uses TRBV14 with TRBJ1-1; TRBD1 might be the D (6 bases). Between the trimmed V and J ends, which lost 4 bases and 0 bases, there was a span of 15 bases. The length of the CDR3 is 16 residues. Germline assignment: CDR1 SGHDN and CDR2 FVKESK.

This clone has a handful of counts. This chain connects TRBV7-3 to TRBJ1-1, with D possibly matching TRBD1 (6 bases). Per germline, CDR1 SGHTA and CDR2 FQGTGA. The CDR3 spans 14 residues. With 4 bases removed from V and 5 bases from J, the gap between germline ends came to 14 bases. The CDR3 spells CASSSSAGVTEAFF. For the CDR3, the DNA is TGTGCCAGCAGCTCCTCGGCAGGGGTAACTGAAGCTTTCTTT.

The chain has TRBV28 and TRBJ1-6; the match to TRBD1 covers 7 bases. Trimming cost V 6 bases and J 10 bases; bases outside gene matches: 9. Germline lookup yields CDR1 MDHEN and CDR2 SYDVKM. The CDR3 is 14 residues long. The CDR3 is CASRSGGSNSPLHF. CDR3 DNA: TGTGCCAGCAGGTCAGGGGGTTCAAACTCACCCCTCCACTTT.

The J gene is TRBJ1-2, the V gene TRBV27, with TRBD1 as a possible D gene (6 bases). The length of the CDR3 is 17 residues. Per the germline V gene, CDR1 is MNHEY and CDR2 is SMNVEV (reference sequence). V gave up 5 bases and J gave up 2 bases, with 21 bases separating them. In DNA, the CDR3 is TGTGCCAGCAGTCCTCTCCACATACAGGGAACCAACTATGGCTACACCTTC. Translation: CASSPLHIQGTNYGYTF.

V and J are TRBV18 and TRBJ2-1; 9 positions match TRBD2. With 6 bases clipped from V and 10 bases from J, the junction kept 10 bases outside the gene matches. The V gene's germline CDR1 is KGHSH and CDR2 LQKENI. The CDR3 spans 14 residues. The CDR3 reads CASSLLAGASEQFF. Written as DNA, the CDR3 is TGTGCCAGCTCTCTTTTAGCGGGGGCCTCGGAGCAGTTCTTC.

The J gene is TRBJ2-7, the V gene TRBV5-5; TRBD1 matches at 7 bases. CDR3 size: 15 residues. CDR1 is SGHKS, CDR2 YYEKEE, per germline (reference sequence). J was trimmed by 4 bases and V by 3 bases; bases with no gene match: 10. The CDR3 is CASSSPGTATYEQYF. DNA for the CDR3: TGTGCCAGCAGCTCCCCCGGGACAGCGACATACGAGCAGTACTTC.

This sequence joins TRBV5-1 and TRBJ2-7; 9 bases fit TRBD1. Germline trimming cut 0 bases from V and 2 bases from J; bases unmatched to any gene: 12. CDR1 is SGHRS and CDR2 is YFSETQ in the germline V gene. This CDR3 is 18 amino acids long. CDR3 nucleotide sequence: TGCGCCAGCAGCTTGGCACTACTACGACAGGGGGGAACCTACGAGCAGTACTTC. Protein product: CASSLALLRQGGTYEQYF.

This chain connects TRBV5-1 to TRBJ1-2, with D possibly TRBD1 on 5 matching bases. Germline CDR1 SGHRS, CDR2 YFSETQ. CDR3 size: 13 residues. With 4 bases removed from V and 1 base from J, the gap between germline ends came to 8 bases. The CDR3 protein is CASSPDNNYGYTF. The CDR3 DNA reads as TGCGCCAGCAGCCCGGACAATAACTATGGCTACACCTTC.

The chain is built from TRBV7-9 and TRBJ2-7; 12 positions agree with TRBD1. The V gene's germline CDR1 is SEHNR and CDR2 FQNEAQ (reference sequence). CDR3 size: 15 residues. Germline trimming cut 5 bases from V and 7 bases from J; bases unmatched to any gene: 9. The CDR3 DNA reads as TGTGCCAGCAGCCCCTCCGGGACAGGGGGCTTAGAGCAGTACTTC. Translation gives CASSPSGTGGLEQYF. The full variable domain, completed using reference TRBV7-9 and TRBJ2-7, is DTGVSQNPRHKITKRGQNVTFRCDPISEHNRLYWYRQTLGQGPEFLTYFQNEAQLEKSRLLSDRFSAERPKGSFSTLEIQRTEQGDSAMYLCASSPSGTGGLEQYFGPGTRLTVT.

The chain's CDR3 is CASKDPSVTNEQYF. CDR3 DNA sequence: TGTGCCAGTAAGGATCCTAGCGTAACCAACGAGCAGTACTTC. This chain connects TRBV2 to TRBJ2-7; tentatively, D is TRBD2 (6 bases). Germline V gives CDR1 SNHLY, CDR2 FYNNEI. The V end lost 9 bases, the J end lost 5 bases, and 20 bases lay between the germline ends. The CDR3 totals 14 residues.

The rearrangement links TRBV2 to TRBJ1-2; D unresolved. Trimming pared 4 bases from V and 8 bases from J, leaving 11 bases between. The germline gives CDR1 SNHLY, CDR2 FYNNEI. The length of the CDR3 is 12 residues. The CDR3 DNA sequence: TGTGCCAGCAGTGTTTGGTCGGCAGGCTACACCTTC. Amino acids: CASSVWSAGYTF.

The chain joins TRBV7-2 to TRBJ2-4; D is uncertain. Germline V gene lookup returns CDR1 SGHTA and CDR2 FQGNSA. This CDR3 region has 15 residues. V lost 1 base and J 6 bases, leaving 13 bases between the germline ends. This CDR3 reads CASSLGSRAGNIQYF. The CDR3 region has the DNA TGTGCCAGCAGCTTAGGATCTAGGGCTGGAAACATTCAGTACTTC.

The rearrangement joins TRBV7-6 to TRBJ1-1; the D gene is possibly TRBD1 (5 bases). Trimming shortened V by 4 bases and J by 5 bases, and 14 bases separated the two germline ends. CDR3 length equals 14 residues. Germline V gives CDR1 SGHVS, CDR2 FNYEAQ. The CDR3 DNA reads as TGTGCCAGCAGCTCCACGGGACTCCGGACTGAAGCTTTCTTT. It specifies CASSSTGLRTEAFF.

The CDR3 loop reads CASRQGSSLSGNTIYF. CDR3 DNA: TGCGCCAGCAGACAGGGGTCCTCTCTCTCTGGAAACACCATATATTTT. This sequence joins TRBV5-1 and TRBJ1-3; 7 bases are shared with TRBD1. The CDR3 has 16 amino acids. The ends lost 5 bases at V and 0 bases at J; junction bases unmatched: 8. Germline CDR1 and CDR2: SGHRS and YFSETQ.

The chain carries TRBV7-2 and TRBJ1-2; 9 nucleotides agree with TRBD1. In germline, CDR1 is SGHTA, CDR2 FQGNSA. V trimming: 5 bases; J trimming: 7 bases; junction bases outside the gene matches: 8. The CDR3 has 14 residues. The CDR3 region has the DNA TGTGCCAGCAGCCCGCGACAGGGGGGAATTGGCTACACCTTC. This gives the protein CASSPRQGGIGYTF.

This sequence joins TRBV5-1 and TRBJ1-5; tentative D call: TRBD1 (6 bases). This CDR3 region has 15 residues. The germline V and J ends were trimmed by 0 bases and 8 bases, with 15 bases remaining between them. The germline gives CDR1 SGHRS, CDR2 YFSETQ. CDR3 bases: TGCGCCAGCAGCTTGGGTTCGGGGGCGAGGGAGCCCCAGCATTTT. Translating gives CASSLGSGAREPQHF. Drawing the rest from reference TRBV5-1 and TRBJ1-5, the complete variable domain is KAGVTQTPRYLIKTRGQQVTLSCSPISGHRSVSWYQQTPGQGLQFLFEYFSETQRNKGNFPGRFSGRQFSNSRSEMNVSTLELGDSALYLCASSLGSGAREPQHFGDGTRLSIL.

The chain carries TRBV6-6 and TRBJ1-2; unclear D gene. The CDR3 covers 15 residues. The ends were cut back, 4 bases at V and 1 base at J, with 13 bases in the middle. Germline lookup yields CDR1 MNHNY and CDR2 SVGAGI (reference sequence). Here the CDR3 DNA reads TGTGCCAGCAGTTCGAAGGGCGGACTTAACTATGGCTACACCTTC. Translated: CASSSKGGLNYGYTF.

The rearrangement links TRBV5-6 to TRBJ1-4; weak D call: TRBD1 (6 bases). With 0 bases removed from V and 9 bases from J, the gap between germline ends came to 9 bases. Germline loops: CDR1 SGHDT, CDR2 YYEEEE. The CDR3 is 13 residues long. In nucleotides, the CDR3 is TGTGCCAGCAGCTTGGACCGGGGGCAAAAACTGTTTTTT. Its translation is CASSLDRGQKLFF. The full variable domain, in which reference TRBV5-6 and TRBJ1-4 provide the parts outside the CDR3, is DAGVTQSPTHLIKTRGQQVTLRCSPKSGHDTVSWYQQALGQGPQFIFQYYEEEERQRGNFPDRFSGHQFPNYSSELNVNALLLGDSALYLCASSLDRGQKLFFGSGTQLSVL.

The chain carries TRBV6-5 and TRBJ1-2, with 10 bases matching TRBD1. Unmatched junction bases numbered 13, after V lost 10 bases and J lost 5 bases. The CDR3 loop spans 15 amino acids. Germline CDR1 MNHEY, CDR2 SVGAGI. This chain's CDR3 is CATRQGAPSGYGYTF. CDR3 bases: TGTGCCACCCGACAGGGGGCCCCTTCTGGGTATGGCTACACCTTC.

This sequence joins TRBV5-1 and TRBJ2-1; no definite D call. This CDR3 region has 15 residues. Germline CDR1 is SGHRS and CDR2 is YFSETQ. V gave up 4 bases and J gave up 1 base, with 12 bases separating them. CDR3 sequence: CASSHGRSSYNEQFF. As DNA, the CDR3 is TGCGCCAGCAGCCATGGGCGGAGTTCCTACAATGAGCAGTTCTTC.

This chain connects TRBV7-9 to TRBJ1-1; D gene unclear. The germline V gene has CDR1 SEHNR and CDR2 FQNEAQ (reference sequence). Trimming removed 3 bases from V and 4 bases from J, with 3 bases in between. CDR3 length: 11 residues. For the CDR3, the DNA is TGTGCCAGCAGCTTCGGCACTGAAGCTTTCTTT. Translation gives CASSFGTEAFF.

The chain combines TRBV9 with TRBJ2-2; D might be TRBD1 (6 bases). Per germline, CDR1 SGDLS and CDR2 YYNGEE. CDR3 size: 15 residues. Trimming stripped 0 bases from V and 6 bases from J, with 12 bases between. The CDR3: CASSVGGHQAGELFF. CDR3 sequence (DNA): TGTGCCAGCAGCGTAGGGGGACATCAAGCCGGGGAGCTGTTTTTT.

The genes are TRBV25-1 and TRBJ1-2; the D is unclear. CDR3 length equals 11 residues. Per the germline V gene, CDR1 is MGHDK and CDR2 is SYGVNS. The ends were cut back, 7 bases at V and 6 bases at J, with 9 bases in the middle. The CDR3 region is CASKGSHGYTF. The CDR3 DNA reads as TGTGCCAGCAAAGGAAGTCATGGCTACACCTTC.

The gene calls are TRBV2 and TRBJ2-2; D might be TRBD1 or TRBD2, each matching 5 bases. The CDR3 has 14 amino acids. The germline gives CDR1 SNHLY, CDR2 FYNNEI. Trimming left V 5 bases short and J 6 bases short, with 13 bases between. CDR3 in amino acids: CASSLLVGAGELFF. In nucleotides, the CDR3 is TGTGCCAGCAGTCTCTTAGTGGGGGCCGGGGAGCTGTTTTTT.

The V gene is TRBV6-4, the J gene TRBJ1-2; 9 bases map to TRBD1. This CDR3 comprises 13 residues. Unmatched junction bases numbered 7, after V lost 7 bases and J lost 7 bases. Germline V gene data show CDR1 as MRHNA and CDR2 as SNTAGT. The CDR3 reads CASIMTGGTGYTF. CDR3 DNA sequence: TGTGCCAGCATCATGACAGGGGGTACTGGCTACACCTTC.

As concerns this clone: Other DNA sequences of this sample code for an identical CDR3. In nucleotides, the CDR3 is TGTGCCAGCAAGGGACAGGCTCGTGGGGCCAACGTCCTGACTTTC. Amino acids: CASKGQARGANVLTF. The chain combines TRBV2 with TRBJ2-6, with 8 bases lining up with TRBD1. This CDR3 is built from 15 residues. From germline, CDR1 is SNHLY and CDR2 FYNNEI. Trimming took 7 bases from V and 3 from J; bases not matched to a gene: 5.